These 3 T cell receptor beta chains were all obtained from the same sample, sequenced in a study of shared clonotypes between healthy human individuals. Sequencing was performed with immunoSEQ multiplex PCR; in TCRdb, only in-frame clones are kept and a portion is missing. Counted here are 2.5 million or so clones, just over 90% occurring once; the ten biggest clones make up 0.11% to 0.15%. Source material: naive CD4+ T cells sorted from blood. Sample subset: CD45RA+ positively selected. All receptors come from a man between 18 and 29 years old in good health.

The rearrangement uses TRBV4-1 and TRBJ2-2, with D perhaps TRBD1 or TRBD2 (5 bases each). This CDR3 contains 16 residues. V dropped 4 bases and J dropped 0 bases, with 12 bases sitting between them. CDR1 is MGHRA, CDR2 YSYEKL, per germline. The CDR3 region is CASSPRGMANTGELFF. The CDR3 DNA reads as TGCGCCAGCAGCCCGAGGGGTATGGCGAACACCGGGGAGCTGTTTTTT.

CDR3 DNA: TGTGCCAGCAGTGAAGCGGGGAGGGGGAGACGCTCCTACGAGCAGTACTTC. This codes for CASSEAGRGRRSYEQYF. The genes are TRBV6-1 and TRBJ2-7, with D maybe TRBD2 (7 bases). The germline CDR1 and CDR2 sequences are MNHNS and SASEGT. The CDR3 runs to 17 residues. Trimming shortened V by 0 bases and J by 0 bases, and 15 bases separated the two germline ends.

Concerning this clone itself: The sample holds other DNA sequences that translate to the same CDR3. The rearrangement links TRBV5-1 to TRBJ2-5; D remains unclear. V lost 0 bases to trimming and J lost 1 base, with 7 bases between them. The CDR3 extends over 14 amino acids. The germline CDR1 and CDR2 sequences are SGHRS and YFSETQ. CDR3 coding DNA: TGCGCCAGCAGCTTGGTTGGCGCCCAAGAGACCCAGTACTTC. This gives the protein CASSLVGAQETQYF.